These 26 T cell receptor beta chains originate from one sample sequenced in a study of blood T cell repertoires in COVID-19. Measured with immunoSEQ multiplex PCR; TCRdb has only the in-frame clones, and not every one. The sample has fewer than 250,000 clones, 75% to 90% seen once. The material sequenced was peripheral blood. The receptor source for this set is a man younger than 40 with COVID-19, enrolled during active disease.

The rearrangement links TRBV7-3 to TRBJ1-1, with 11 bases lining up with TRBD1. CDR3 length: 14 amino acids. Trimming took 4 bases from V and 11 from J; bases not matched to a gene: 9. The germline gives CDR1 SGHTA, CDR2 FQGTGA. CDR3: CASSSFGTGGDAFF. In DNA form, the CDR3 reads TGTGCCAGCAGCTCATTCGGGACAGGGGGAGACGCTTTCTTT.

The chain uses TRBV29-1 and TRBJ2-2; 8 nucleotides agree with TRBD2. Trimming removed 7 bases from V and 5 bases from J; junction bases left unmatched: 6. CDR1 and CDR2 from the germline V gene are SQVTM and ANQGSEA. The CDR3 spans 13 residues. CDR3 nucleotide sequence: TGCAGCGCAAGCGGGAGAGGTACCGGGGAGCTGTTTTTT. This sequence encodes CSASGRGTGELFF.

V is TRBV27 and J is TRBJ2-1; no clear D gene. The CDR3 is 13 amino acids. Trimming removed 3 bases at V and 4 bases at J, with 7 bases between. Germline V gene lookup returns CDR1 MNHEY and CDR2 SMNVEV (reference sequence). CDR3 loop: CASSFQWYNEQFF. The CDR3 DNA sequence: TGTGCCAGCAGTTTTCAGTGGTACAATGAGCAGTTCTTC.

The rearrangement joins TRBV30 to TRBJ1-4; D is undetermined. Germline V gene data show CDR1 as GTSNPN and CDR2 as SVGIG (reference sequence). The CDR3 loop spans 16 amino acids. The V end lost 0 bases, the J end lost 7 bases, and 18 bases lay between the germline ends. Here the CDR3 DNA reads TGTGCCTGGAGTGTAAGCTCCATGCGGAGGAGTGAAAAACTGTTTTTT. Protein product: CAWSVSSMRRSEKLFF.

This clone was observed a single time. CDR3 in amino acids: CASSIHLGTASGYTF. The CDR3, as DNA: TGTGCCAGTAGTATTCACCTAGGGACAGCCTCTGGCTACACCTTC. The chain couples TRBV19 to TRBJ1-2, with 7 bases identical to TRBD1. Germline CDR1 and CDR2: LNHDA and SQIVND (reference sequence). V lost 3 bases to trimming and J lost 7 bases; unmatched junction nucleotides: 11. The CDR3 loop spans 15 amino acids.

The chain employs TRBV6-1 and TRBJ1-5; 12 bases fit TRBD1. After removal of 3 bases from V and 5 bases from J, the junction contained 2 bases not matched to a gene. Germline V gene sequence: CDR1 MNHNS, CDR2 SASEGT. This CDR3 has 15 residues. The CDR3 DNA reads TGTGCCAGCAGTGATCGGGACAGGGGGCATCAGCCCCAGCATTTT. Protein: CASSDRDRGHQPQHF.

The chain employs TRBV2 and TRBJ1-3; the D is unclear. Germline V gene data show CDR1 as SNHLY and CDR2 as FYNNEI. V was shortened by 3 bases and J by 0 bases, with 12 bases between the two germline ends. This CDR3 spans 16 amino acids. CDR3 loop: CASSERQFSSGNTIYF. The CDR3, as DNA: TGTGCCAGCAGTGAGAGGCAGTTCTCCTCTGGAAACACCATATATTTT.

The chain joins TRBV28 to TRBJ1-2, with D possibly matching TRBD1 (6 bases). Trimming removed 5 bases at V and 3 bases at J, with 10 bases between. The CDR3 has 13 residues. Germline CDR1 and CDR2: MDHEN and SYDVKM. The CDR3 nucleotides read TGTGCCAGCAGTGTCGGGACACACTATGGCTACACCTTC. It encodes CASSVGTHYGYTF.

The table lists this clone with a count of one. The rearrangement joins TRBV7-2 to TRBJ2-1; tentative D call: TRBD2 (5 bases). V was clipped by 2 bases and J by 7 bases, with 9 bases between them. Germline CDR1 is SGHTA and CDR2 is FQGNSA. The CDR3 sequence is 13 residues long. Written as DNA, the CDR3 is TGTGCCAGCAGCTTATTGCCGGGGAATGAGCAGTTCTTC. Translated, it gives CASSLLPGNEQFF. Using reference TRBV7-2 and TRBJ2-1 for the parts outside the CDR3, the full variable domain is GAGVSQSPSNKVTEKGKDVELRCDPISGHTALYWYRQSLGQGLEFLIYFQGNSAPDKSGLPSDRFSAERTGGSVSTLTIQRTQQEDSAVYLCASSLLPGNEQFFGPGTRLTVL.

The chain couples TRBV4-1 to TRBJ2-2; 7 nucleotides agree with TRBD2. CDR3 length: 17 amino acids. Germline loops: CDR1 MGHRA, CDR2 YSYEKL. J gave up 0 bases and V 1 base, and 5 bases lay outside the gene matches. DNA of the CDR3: TGCGCCAGCAGCCAAGCTAGCGGCCGTACGAACACCGGGGAGCTGTTTTTT. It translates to CASSQASGRTNTGELFF.

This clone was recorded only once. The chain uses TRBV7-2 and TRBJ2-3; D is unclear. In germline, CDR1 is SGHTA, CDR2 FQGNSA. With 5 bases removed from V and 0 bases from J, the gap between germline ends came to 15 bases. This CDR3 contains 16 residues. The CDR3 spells CASSERDYSSTDTQYF. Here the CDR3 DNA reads TGTGCCAGCAGCGAGCGAGATTACTCTAGCACAGATACGCAGTATTTT.

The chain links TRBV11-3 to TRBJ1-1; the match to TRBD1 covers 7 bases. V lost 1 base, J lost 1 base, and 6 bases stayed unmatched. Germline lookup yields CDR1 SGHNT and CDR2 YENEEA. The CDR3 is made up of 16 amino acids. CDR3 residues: CASSLGNRGQNTEAFF. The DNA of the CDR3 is TGTGCCAGCAGCTTAGGGAACAGGGGACAGAACACTGAAGCTTTCTTT.

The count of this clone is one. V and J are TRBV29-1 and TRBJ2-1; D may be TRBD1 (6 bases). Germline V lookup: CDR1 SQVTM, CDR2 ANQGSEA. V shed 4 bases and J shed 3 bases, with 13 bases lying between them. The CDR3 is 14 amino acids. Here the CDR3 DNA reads TGCAGCGTTGCCACAGGGAACGGCTACAATGAGCAGTTCTTC. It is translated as CSVATGNGYNEQFF.

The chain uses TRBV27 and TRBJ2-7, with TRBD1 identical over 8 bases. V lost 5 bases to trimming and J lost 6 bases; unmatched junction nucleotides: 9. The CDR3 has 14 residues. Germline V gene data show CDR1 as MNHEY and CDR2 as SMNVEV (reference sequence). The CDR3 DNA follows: TGTGCCAGCAGTCCCCAGGGGGCTAGTCGCGAGCAGTACTTC. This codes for CASSPQGASREQYF.

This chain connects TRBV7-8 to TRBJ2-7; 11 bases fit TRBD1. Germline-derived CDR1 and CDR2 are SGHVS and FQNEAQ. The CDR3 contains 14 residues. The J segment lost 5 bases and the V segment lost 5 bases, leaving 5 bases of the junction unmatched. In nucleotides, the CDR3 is TGTGCCAGCAGCCGGACAGGGGGCAATGACGAGCAGTACTTC. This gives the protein CASSRTGGNDEQYF.

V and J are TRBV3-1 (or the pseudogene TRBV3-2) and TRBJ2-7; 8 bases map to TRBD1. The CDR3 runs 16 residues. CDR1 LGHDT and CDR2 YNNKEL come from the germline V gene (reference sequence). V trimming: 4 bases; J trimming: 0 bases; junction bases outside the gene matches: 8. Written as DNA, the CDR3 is TGTGCCAGCAGCCCAGACAGGGGCGCTACCTCCTACGAGCAGTACTTC. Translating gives CASSPDRGATSYEQYF.

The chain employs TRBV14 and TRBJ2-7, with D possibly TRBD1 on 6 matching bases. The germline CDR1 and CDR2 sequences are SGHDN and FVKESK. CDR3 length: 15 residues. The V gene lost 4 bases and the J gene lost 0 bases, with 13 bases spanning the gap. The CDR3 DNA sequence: TGTGCCAGCAGCCCCGTAGGGGGTAGCTCCTACGAGCAGTACTTC. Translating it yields CASSPVGGSSYEQYF.

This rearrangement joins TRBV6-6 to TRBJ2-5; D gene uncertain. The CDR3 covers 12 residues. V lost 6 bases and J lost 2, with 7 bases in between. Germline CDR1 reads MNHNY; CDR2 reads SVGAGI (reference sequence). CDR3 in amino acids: CASRAEQETQYF. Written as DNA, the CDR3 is TGTGCCAGCAGGGCAGAACAAGAGACCCAGTACTTC.

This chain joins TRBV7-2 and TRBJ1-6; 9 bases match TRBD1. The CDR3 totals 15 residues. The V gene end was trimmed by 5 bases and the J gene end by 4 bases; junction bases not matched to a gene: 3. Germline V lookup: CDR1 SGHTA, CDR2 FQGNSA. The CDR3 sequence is CASSLGTGYNSPLHF. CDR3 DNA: TGTGCCAGCAGCCTCGGGACAGGGTATAATTCACCCCTCCACTTT.

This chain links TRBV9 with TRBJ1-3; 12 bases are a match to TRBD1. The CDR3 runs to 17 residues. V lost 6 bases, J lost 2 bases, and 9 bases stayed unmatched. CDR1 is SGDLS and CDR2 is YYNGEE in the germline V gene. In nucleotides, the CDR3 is TGTGCCAGCACCAGGGACAGGGGGCGAACCCCTGGAAACACCATATATTTT. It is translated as CASTRDRGRTPGNTIYF.

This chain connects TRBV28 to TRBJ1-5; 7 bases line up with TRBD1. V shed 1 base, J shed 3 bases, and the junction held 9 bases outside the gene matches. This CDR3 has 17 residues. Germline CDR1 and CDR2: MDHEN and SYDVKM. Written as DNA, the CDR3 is TGTGCCAGCAGTTTATTATTGGGAGGACAGGCCAATCAGCCCCAGCATTTT. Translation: CASSLLLGGQANQPQHF.

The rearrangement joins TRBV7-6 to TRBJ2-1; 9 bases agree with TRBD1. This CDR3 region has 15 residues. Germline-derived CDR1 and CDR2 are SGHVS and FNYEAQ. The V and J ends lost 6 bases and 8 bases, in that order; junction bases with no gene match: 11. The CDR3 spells CASSLGTGLSHEQFF. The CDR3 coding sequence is TGTGCCAGCAGTCTGGGGACAGGGCTTAGCCATGAGCAGTTCTTC.

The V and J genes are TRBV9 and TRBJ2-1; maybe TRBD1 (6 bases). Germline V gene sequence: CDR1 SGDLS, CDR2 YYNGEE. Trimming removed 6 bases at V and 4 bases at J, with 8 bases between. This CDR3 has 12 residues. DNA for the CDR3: TGTGCCAGCAAGGGGGTGTACAATGAGCAGTTCTTC. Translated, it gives CASKGVYNEQFF.

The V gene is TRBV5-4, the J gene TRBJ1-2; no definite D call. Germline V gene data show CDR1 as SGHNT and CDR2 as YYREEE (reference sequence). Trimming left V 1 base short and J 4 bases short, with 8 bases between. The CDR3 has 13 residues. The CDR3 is CASSLRSIYGYTF. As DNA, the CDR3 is TGTGCCAGCAGCTTGCGCAGTATCTATGGCTACACCTTC.

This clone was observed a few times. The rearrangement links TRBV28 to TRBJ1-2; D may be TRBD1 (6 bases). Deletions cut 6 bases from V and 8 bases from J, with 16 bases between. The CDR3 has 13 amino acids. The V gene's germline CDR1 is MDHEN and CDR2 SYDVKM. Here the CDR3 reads CASRLTGREGYTF. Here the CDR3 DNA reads TGTGCCAGCAGATTAACAGGGCGGGAGGGCTACACCTTC.

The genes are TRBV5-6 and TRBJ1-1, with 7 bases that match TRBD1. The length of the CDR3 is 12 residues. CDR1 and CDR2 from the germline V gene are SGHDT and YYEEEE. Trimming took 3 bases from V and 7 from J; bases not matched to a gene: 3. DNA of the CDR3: TGTGCCAGCAGCTGGGACAGCGATGAAGCTTTCTTT. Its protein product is CASSWDSDEAFF.